The 27 T cell receptor beta chains reported below all come from one sample, sequenced in a study of blood T cell repertoires in COVID-19. Assay: immunoSEQ multiplex PCR; the TCRdb copy retains only in-frame clones and omits some. The table includes about 210,000 clones, roughly 86% detected once. The sample taken for sequencing was peripheral blood. The receptors originated from a woman in her forties or fifties with active or convalescent COVID-19.

The chain has TRBV6-5 and TRBJ1-3, with D maybe TRBD1 (5 bases). Germline V gene lookup returns CDR1 MNHEY and CDR2 SVGAGI. With 6 bases removed from V and 4 bases from J, the gap between germline ends came to 10 bases. This CDR3 region has 13 residues. For the CDR3, the DNA is TGTGCCAGCAGGCAGGGATCGGGAAACACCATATATTTT. It encodes CASRQGSGNTIYF.

The sample holds a few counts of this clone. This rearrangement joins TRBV9 to TRBJ2-7; 10 bases match TRBD1. The trim removed 3 bases at V and 6 bases at J, leaving 9 bases unmatched. CDR1 is SGDLS, CDR2 YYNGEE, per germline. CDR3 length: 15 residues. As DNA, the CDR3 is TGTGCCAGCAGCGGATCCGACAGGGGGCTGTCCGAGCAGTACTTC. Amino acids: CASSGSDRGLSEQYF.

The chain couples TRBV6-4 to TRBJ1-1; maybe TRBD1 (6 bases). V dropped 6 bases and J dropped 2 bases, with 16 bases sitting between them. The CDR3 spans 15 residues. Germline V gives CDR1 MRHNA, CDR2 SNTAGT. CDR3 protein: CASSLPGHINTEAFF. CDR3 coding DNA: TGTGCCAGCAGCCTTCCGGGACACATTAACACTGAAGCTTTCTTT.

This clone was detected only once. The chain has TRBV12-3 or TRBV12-4 and TRBJ2-1, with D hard to call. Trimming cost V 3 bases and J 4 bases, with 4 bases left between them. The CDR3 covers 12 residues. The CDR3: CASSFPYNEQFF. The DNA for the CDR3 is TGTGCCAGCAGTTTCCCGTACAATGAGCAGTTCTTC.

This chain joins TRBV6-2 or TRBV6-3 and TRBJ1-4, with D unclear. CDR1 and CDR2 from the germline V gene are MNHEY and SVGEGT. V shed 6 bases and J shed 8 bases, with 16 bases lying between them. The CDR3 totals 14 residues. The CDR3 here is CASSRTEEGEKLFF. DNA of the CDR3: TGTGCCAGCAGCCGGACGGAGGAAGGAGAAAAACTGTTTTTT.

The V call is TRBV6-5, the J call TRBJ1-1, with TRBD1 as a possible D gene (6 bases). From germline, CDR1 is MNHEY and CDR2 SVGAGI. The CDR3 is made up of 13 amino acids. V was shortened by 6 bases and J by 2 bases, with 10 bases between the two germline ends. CDR3 sequence (DNA): TGTGCCAGCAGGGTGGACAGTAACACTGAAGCTTTCTTT. Translation: CASRVDSNTEAFF.

This clone has a handful of counts. This rearrangement joins TRBV5-1 to TRBJ2-1, with TRBD1 as a possible D gene (6 bases). Germline loops: CDR1 SGHRS, CDR2 YFSETQ. The V end was cut by 3 bases, the J end by 8 bases, with 15 bases between. The length of the CDR3 is 14 residues. CDR3 loop: CASSSPEQGDEQFF. CDR3 bases: TGCGCCAGCAGCTCCCCGGAACAGGGAGATGAGCAGTTCTTC.

In its sample, this clone was seen once. The genes are TRBV27 and TRBJ1-5; maybe TRBD1 (5 bases). The CDR3 is 15 residues long. The ends were cut back, 4 bases at V and 6 bases at J, with 16 bases in the middle. Germline loops: CDR1 MNHEY, CDR2 SMNVEV (reference sequence). The DNA for the CDR3 is TGTGCCAGCAGTTCCCCTCAGGGTGTTGGTCAGCCCCAGCATTTT. Its protein is CASSSPQGVGQPQHF.

The chain's CDR3 is CASSPGTSGTDTQYF. For the CDR3, the DNA is TGTGCCAGCTCACCCGGGACTAGCGGCACAGATACGCAGTATTTT. The chain is built from TRBV18 and TRBJ2-3, with 10 bases lining up with TRBD2. Germline V gene sequence: CDR1 KGHSH, CDR2 LQKENI. With V trimmed by 3 bases and J by 1 base, 1 base remained unmatched. The CDR3 is 15 residues long.

V gene TRBV6-1 combines with J gene TRBJ1-6; a possible D gene is TRBD1 (6 bases). In germline, CDR1 is MNHNS, CDR2 SASEGT. With 2 bases removed from V and 12 bases from J, the gap between germline ends came to 14 bases. There are 14 residues in the CDR3. The CDR3 reads CASSESQGPIPLHF. The CDR3 region has the DNA TGTGCCAGCAGTGAATCACAGGGACCTATACCCCTCCACTTT.

The gene calls are TRBV5-5 and TRBJ2-3; TRBD2 agrees at 8 bases. The CDR3 is made up of 18 amino acids. J lost 3 bases, V lost 0 bases, and 12 bases had no gene match. Germline CDR1 reads SGHKS; CDR2 reads YYEKEE (reference sequence). The DNA of the CDR3 is TGTGCCAGCAGCTTGGGGCCGAGGTCGGGACTAGGAACAGATACGCAGTATTTT. It is translated as CASSLGPRSGLGTDTQYF.

The rearrangement uses TRBV5-5 and TRBJ2-1; D call uncertain. Germline CDR1 reads SGHKS; CDR2 reads YYEKEE (reference sequence). The CDR3 sequence is 12 residues long. V was clipped by 1 base and J by 4 bases, with 3 bases between them. CDR3 amino acids: CASSLSYNEQFF. CDR3 coding DNA: TGTGCCAGCAGCTTGTCTTACAATGAGCAGTTCTTC.

The V and J genes are TRBV6-4 and TRBJ1-2, with D possibly being TRBD1 (6 bases). CDR3 length: 14 amino acids. The V gene's germline CDR1 is MRHNA and CDR2 SNTAGT. The V end was cut by 6 bases, the J end by 4 bases, with 15 bases between. The CDR3 DNA sequence: TGTGCCAGCAGCGCGAGGCCGGACAGCTATGGCTACACCTTC. Protein: CASSARPDSYGYTF.

The V gene is TRBV5-1, the J gene TRBJ2-2; TRBD2 aligns across 8 bases. Germline V gene data show CDR1 as SGHRS and CDR2 as YFSETQ. V shed 4 bases and J 2 bases; nucleotides not matched to a gene: 16. There are 19 residues in the CDR3. In DNA form, the CDR3 reads TGCGCCAGCAGCCCGATTGGCGGGAGGAATAGTGGAAACACCGGGGAGCTGTTTTTT. Translation: CASSPIGGRNSGNTGELFF.

This clone was counted between two and nine times. Germline is not matched at one junction end, which may reflect a read error. This rearrangement joins TRBV7-9 to TRBJ1-2; tentative D call: TRBD1 (5 bases). Germline CDR1 is SEHNR and CDR2 is FQNEAQ (reference sequence). The CDR3 consists of 12 residues. The CDR3 nucleotides are TGTGCCAGCAGCTTAGCCGGGACTCCTCCTTTCTTC. It yields the protein CASSLAGTPPFF.

This clone occurred once. This rearrangement joins TRBV28 to TRBJ2-2; 9 bases fit TRBD2. The V gene end was trimmed by 2 bases and the J gene end by 3 bases; junction bases not matched to a gene: 4. This CDR3 is built from 16 residues. Germline-derived CDR1 and CDR2 are MDHEN and SYDVKM. The CDR3 here is CASSLLAGGHTGELFF. DNA for the CDR3: TGTGCCAGCAGTTTACTCGCGGGAGGGCACACCGGGGAGCTGTTTTTT.

This chain links TRBV18 with TRBJ1-3; D gene unclear. V was trimmed by 3 bases and J by 0 bases, leaving 12 bases between them. Germline loops: CDR1 KGHSH, CDR2 LQKENI. CDR3 length: 16 residues. CDR3 loop: CASSPYGGTSGNTIYF. The CDR3 DNA reads as TGTGCCAGCTCACCGTATGGCGGCACCTCTGGAAACACCATATATTTT.

This clone was detected only once. V gene TRBV6-5 combines with J gene TRBJ1-1, with 8 bases that match TRBD1. V lost 5 bases and J lost 11; bases outside the gene matches: 10. CDR1 MNHEY and CDR2 SVGAGI come from the germline V gene. This CDR3 is built from 13 residues. The CDR3, as DNA: TGTGCCAGCAGTCTGACAGGGGCCGTGGTGGCTTTCTTT. It yields the protein CASSLTGAVVAFF.

The V and J genes are TRBV19 and TRBJ2-5, with TRBD1 identical over 8 bases. The ends lost 3 bases at V and 0 bases at J; junction bases unmatched: 3. The CDR3 loop spans 15 amino acids. In germline, CDR1 is LNHDA, CDR2 SQIVND (reference sequence). CDR3 in amino acids: CASSMGQVYQETQYF. CDR3 DNA sequence: TGTGCCAGTAGTATGGGACAGGTGTACCAAGAGACCCAGTACTTC.

The chain carries TRBV6-5 and TRBJ2-7; TRBD1 matches at 12 bases. V was clipped by 5 bases and J by 4 bases; unmatched bases: 6. This CDR3 has 15 residues. The germline gives CDR1 MNHEY, CDR2 SVGAGI. CDR3: CASSTRDRGPYEQYV. In DNA form, the CDR3 reads TGTGCCAGCAGTACCCGGGACAGGGGGCCTTACGAGCAGTACGTC.

CDR3 protein: CASTAGRQNSPLHF. The CDR3 DNA reads as TGTGCCAGCACCGCGGGACGGCAGAATTCACCCCTCCACTTT. The chain uses TRBV6-5 and TRBJ1-6; D is perhaps TRBD1 (5 bases). V was shortened by 7 bases and J by 7 bases, with 14 bases between the two germline ends. This CDR3 comprises 14 residues. CDR1 MNHEY and CDR2 SVGAGI come from the germline V gene.

V gene TRBV6-5 combines with J gene TRBJ1-2; D may be TRBD1 (5 bases). This CDR3 has 15 amino acids. Trimming stripped 1 base from V and 4 bases from J, with 13 bases between. The V gene's germline CDR1 is MNHEY and CDR2 SVGAGI. In nucleotides, the CDR3 is TGTGCCAGCAGTTACTGGACACGGTCGGGCTATGGCTACACCTTC. Its protein is CASSYWTRSGYGYTF.

V is TRBV28 and J is TRBJ1-1, with D perhaps TRBD1 (5 bases). The V end lost 6 bases, the J end lost 5 bases, and 13 bases lay between the germline ends. The CDR3 is 13 amino acids. Germline lookup yields CDR1 MDHEN and CDR2 SYDVKM. The CDR3 bases are TGTGCCAGCAGGGGCAGGGTTGTTACTGAAGCTTTCTTT. Translating gives CASRGRVVTEAFF.

The V and J genes are TRBV5-1 and TRBJ2-7; 9 positions agree with TRBD1. The CDR3 consists of 14 residues. Germline assignment: CDR1 SGHRS and CDR2 YFSETQ. J lost 4 bases, V lost 2 bases, and 4 bases had no gene match. CDR3 sequence: CASSFGTGIYEQYF. CDR3 nucleotide sequence: TGCGCCAGCAGCTTTGGGACAGGGATTTACGAGCAGTACTTC.

This clone was seen only a few times. This sequence joins TRBV29-1 and TRBJ2-6; D unresolved. The CDR3 totals 14 residues. The V gene's germline CDR1 is SQVTM and CDR2 ANQGSEA. Trimming cost V 4 bases and J 2 bases, with 9 bases left between them. The DNA of the CDR3 is TGCAGCGTTGGGCAATACACTGGGGCCAACGTCCTGACTTTC. Translation gives CSVGQYTGANVLTF.

The rearrangement links TRBV5-6 to TRBJ1-1; 11 positions agree with TRBD1. CDR1 and CDR2 from the germline V gene are SGHDT and YYEEEE. The ends lost 0 bases at V and 1 base at J; junction bases unmatched: 2. The CDR3 length is 16 residues. CDR3 sequence (DNA): TGTGCCAGCAGCTTGGTTGGGACAGGGGGGAACACTGAAGCTTTCTTT. The encoded protein is CASSLVGTGGNTEAFF.

This chain connects TRBV6-5 to TRBJ1-5; 7 bases align to TRBD1. This CDR3 has 15 amino acids. Germline CDR1 and CDR2: MNHEY and SVGAGI. V lost 6 bases, J lost 6 bases, and 11 bases stayed unmatched. This CDR3 is CASRATGKGSQPQHF. Here the CDR3 DNA reads TGTGCCAGCAGGGCGACAGGGAAGGGGAGTCAGCCCCAGCATTTT.